This T cell receptor beta chain is drawn from a study of blood T cell repertoires in COVID-19. The wider study: Samples representing acute and convalescent COVID-19 were sourced from the United States, Italy and Spain. Sample material is recorded as cDNA or gDNA derived from T cells, B-cell-depleted T cells, or PBMCs.

Participants in the exposed group had met a COVID-19 case in the 2 weeks before joining the study. Authors' methods: Amplification of reference gene primers was used by the study to estimate nucleated cell counts. Generated by immunoSEQ multiplex PCR, the TCRdb table keeps only in-frame clones and is missing some. D and trimming come from the DNA, and the V and J calls and clone size come from that table. The profile shows around 250,000 clones, roughly 88% of them singletons. The sequence was collected from a woman between 40 and 55 years old who had been exposed to COVID-19. Sequenced sample: PBMCs or T cells enriched from blood (not recorded which).

The CDR3 region has the DNA TGTGCCAGCAGCTTAAAGTCAGGGACAGGGCTCAATGAGCAGTTCTTC. Amino acids: CASSLKSGTGLNEQFF. The J gene is TRBJ2-1, the V gene TRBV7-3; the match to TRBD1 covers 9 bases. This CDR3 contains 16 residues. CDR1 is SGHTA and CDR2 is FQGTGA in the germline V gene. J was trimmed by 6 bases and V by 1 base; bases with no gene match: 7. Full variable domain (remainder filled in from reference TRBV7-3 and TRBJ2-1): GAGVSQTPSNKVTEKGKYVELRCDPISGHTALYWYRQSLGQGPEFLIYFQGTGAADDSGLPNDRFFAVRPEGSVSTLKIQRTERGDSAVYLCASSLKSGTGLNEQFFGPGTRLTVL.